The 15 T cell receptor beta chains reported below all come from one sample, sequenced in a study of cytomegalovirus exposure and HLA in healthy donors. This PCR relied on a set of 60 Vbeta primers and 13 Jbeta primers. Libraries were prepared by immunoSEQ multiplex PCR; TCRdb keeps only in-frame clonotypes and omits some of them. The table includes some 90,000 clones, around 81% detected once. Sequences were obtained from PBMCs. These receptors were taken from a man aged 25-45 years in good health and CMV-seronegative.

V and J are TRBV6-1 and TRBJ2-5; TRBD1 aligns across 9 bases. This CDR3 has 14 residues. CDR1 is MNHNS, CDR2 SASEGT, per germline. J lost 5 bases, V lost 5 bases, and 6 bases had no gene match. The CDR3 region has the DNA TGTGCCAGCAGTAAACAGGGGGCGTTTGAGACCCAGTACTTC. Translating it yields CASSKQGAFETQYF.

V gene TRBV4-1 combines with J gene TRBJ1-2; 9 positions match TRBD1. V lost 1 base and J lost 0; bases outside the gene matches: 3. The germline gives CDR1 MGHRA, CDR2 YSYEKL. This CDR3 is 16 amino acids long. CDR3 loop: CASSQVGTGSNYGYTF. CDR3 coding DNA: TGCGCCAGCAGCCAAGTGGGGACAGGGTCTAACTATGGCTACACCTTC.

V gene TRBV7-9 combines with J gene TRBJ1-4; 9 nucleotides line up with TRBD1. CDR1 is SEHNR and CDR2 is FQNEAQ in the germline V gene (reference sequence). V lost 4 bases to trimming and J lost 7 bases; unmatched junction nucleotides: 4. CDR3 length: 14 amino acids. CDR3 sequence: CASSSGTGREKLFF. In nucleotides, the CDR3 is TGTGCCAGCAGCTCCGGGACAGGGCGTGAAAAACTGTTTTTT.

This clone has just a few counts. The rearrangement links TRBV5-6 to TRBJ1-4; 7 positions agree with TRBD1. CDR1 and CDR2 (germline): SGHDT, YYEEEE. Trimming at V came to 4 bases and at J to 3 bases, leaving 9 bases not matched to a gene. This CDR3 is built from 16 residues. Written as DNA, the CDR3 is TGTGCCAGCAGCCCGGGACAGCGACGACCTAATGAAAAACTGTTTTTT. Translating gives CASSPGQRRPNEKLFF.

This clone was counted a few times. This chain links TRBV6-5 with TRBJ2-7; TRBD1 matches at 7 bases. The CDR3 is 13 amino acids. V shed 6 bases and J 6 bases; nucleotides not matched to a gene: 8. CDR1 and CDR2 from the germline V gene are MNHEY and SVGAGI. CDR3 nucleotides: TGTGCCAGCAGCCCGACCAGGGGGTTCGAGCAGTACTTC. The encoded protein is CASSPTRGFEQYF.

The chain recombines TRBV5-6 with TRBJ1-5; tentative D call: TRBD1 (6 bases). This CDR3 contains 14 residues. V was clipped by 2 bases and J by 4 bases, with 10 bases between them. CDR1 and CDR2 (germline): SGHDT, YYEEEE. This CDR3 reads CASSFQQGNQPQHF. The CDR3, as DNA: TGTGCCAGCAGCTTTCAACAGGGTAATCAGCCCCAGCATTTT.

This chain uses TRBV28 with TRBJ1-1; D is possibly TRBD1 (5 bases). The CDR3 is 14 residues long. V was pared by 6 bases and J by 1 base, with 12 bases between. CDR1 MDHEN and CDR2 SYDVKM come from the germline V gene. The CDR3 spells CASRETVRNTEAFF. The CDR3 DNA follows: TGTGCCAGCAGGGAGACAGTGAGGAACACTGAAGCTTTCTTT.

This clone was seen just once. The chain employs TRBV6-6 and TRBJ1-3; D gene uncertain. Germline CDR1 and CDR2: MNHNY and SVGAGI (reference sequence). CDR3 length equals 13 residues. V was pared by 0 bases and J by 7 bases, with 7 bases between. The CDR3 DNA sequence: TGTGCCAGCAGTTACTCCTCCGGGAACACCATATATTTT. It translates to CASSYSSGNTIYF.

This clone has a single count. Within the sample, other DNA sequences also encode this same CDR3. The genes are TRBV9 and TRBJ1-2; the D gene is possibly TRBD1 (6 bases). Germline assignment: CDR1 SGDLS and CDR2 YYNGEE. Trimming pared 0 bases from V and 5 bases from J, leaving 11 bases between. The CDR3 has 14 residues. CDR3 sequence reads: CASSVAGAGYGYTF. The CDR3 nucleotides are TGTGCCAGCAGCGTAGCAGGGGCCGGGTATGGCTACACCTTC. The full variable domain, in which reference TRBV9 and TRBJ1-2 provide the parts outside the CDR3, is DSGVTQTPKHLITATGQRVTLRCSPRSGDLSVYWYQQSLDQGLQFLIQYYNGEERAKGNILERFSAQQFPDLHSELNLSSLELGDSALYFCASSVAGAGYGYTFGSGTRLTVV.

This clone has a single count. The gene calls are TRBV15 and TRBJ1-5; D remains unclear. Germline V gene lookup returns CDR1 LNHNV and CDR2 YYDKDF (reference sequence). The CDR3 totals 15 residues. V lost 5 bases, J lost 1 base, and 12 bases lay in between. CDR3 bases: TGTGCCACCAGCGGAGCCGGGTTCAGCAATCAGCCCCAGCATTTT. Its protein is CATSGAGFSNQPQHF.

J is TRBJ2-3 and V is TRBV18; a possible D gene is TRBD2 (5 bases). Trimming left V 5 bases short and J 1 base short, with 10 bases between. The germline CDR1 and CDR2 sequences are KGHSH and LQKENI. This CDR3 comprises 14 residues. The chain's CDR3 is CASSRQEGTDTQYF. The CDR3 DNA follows: TGTGCCAGCTCAAGGCAGGAGGGCACAGATACGCAGTATTTT. Based on the CDR3 plus reference TRBV18 and TRBJ2-3, the full variable domain is NAGVMQNPRHLVRRRGQEARLRCSPMKGHSHVYWYRQLPEEGLKFMVYLQKENIIDESGMPKERFSAEFPKEGPSILRIQQVVRGDSAAYFCASSRQEGTDTQYFGPGTRLTVL.

The chain joins TRBV11-2 to TRBJ2-7; 9 bases fit TRBD1. The CDR3 runs 19 residues. CDR1 is SGHAT, CDR2 FQNNGV, per germline. After removal of 4 bases from V and 4 bases from J, the junction contained 20 bases not matched to a gene. CDR3 bases: TGTGCCAGCAGCTCTACCTTGCCCCTACAGGGGGCTGGCCCTTACGAGCAGTACTTC. Protein product: CASSSTLPLQGAGPYEQYF.

This clone was found a few times. The chain couples TRBV5-1 to TRBJ2-1; weak D call: TRBD2 (5 bases). V lost 0 bases to trimming and J lost 4 bases, with 11 bases between them. CDR3 length: 15 residues. Germline-derived CDR1 and CDR2 are SGHRS and YFSETQ. The chain's CDR3 is CASSLDGSVYNEQFF. The CDR3 bases are TGCGCCAGCAGCTTGGATGGTAGCGTATACAATGAGCAGTTCTTC.

The V call is TRBV5-1, the J call TRBJ1-5; no reliable D call. In germline, CDR1 is SGHRS, CDR2 YFSETQ. This CDR3 region has 15 residues. V lost 0 bases, J lost 5 bases, and 12 bases lay in between. The chain's CDR3 is CASSLAGVPDQPQHF. The CDR3 nucleotides are TGCGCCAGCAGCTTGGCCGGGGTCCCGGATCAGCCCCAGCATTTT. Complete variable domain (other parts from reference TRBV5-1 and TRBJ1-5): KAGVTQTPRYLIKTRGQQVTLSCSPISGHRSVSWYQQTPGQGLQFLFEYFSETQRNKGNFPGRFSGRQFSNSRSEMNVSTLELGDSALYLCASSLAGVPDQPQHFGDGTRLSIL.

A few counts support this clone. The chain couples TRBV19 to TRBJ1-2; 8 bases are shared with TRBD1. The ends lost 3 bases at V and 8 bases at J; junction bases unmatched: 17. The V gene's germline CDR1 is LNHDA and CDR2 SQIVND (reference sequence). The CDR3 is made up of 17 amino acids. Written as DNA, the CDR3 is TGTGCCAGTAGTATCGCATTCCTAAACAGGGGGGCGCAAGGCTACACCTTC. Amino acid sequence: CASSIAFLNRGAQGYTF.